One and the same sample provided the 17 T cell receptor beta chains below, sequenced in a study of cytomegalovirus exposure and HLA in healthy donors listed by TCRdb under 2017. Libraries came from the immunoSEQ multiplex PCR assay. For the multiplex PCR, a mixture combining 60 forward primers for TCR Vbeta segments and 13 reverse primers for TCR Jbeta segments was used. The table comes from immuneACCESS by way of TCRdb, which keeps in-frame sequences with V and J called. Part of the clones is missing from these tables; in studies checked, under half for an unresolved V gene and the rest for unknown reasons. In this sample the table shows some 120,000 clones, roughly 83% of which occur a single time. 2% to 2.5% of the sample rests with the top ten. Sequences were obtained from PBMCs. The source is a man aged 18 to 29 in good health and CMV-seronegative.

The chain recombines TRBV7-9 with TRBJ2-5; 12 bases map to TRBD1. This CDR3 is 15 amino acids long. Germline lookup yields CDR1 SEHNR and CDR2 FQNEAQ (reference sequence). V lost 5 bases and J lost 5; bases outside the gene matches: 6. The CDR3 coding sequence is TGTGCCAGCAGCACCGGGACAGGGGGCCGGGAGACCCAGTACTTC. Its translation is CASSTGTGGRETQYF.

V gene TRBV4-3 combines with J gene TRBJ2-7; TRBD1 is a possible D gene (6 bases). Germline-derived CDR1 and CDR2 are LGHNA and YSLEER. Trimming cost V 0 bases and J 1 base, with 10 bases left between them. The CDR3 totals 15 residues. The CDR3 region is CASSQDPGQSYEQYF. The CDR3, as DNA: TGCGCCAGCAGCCAAGATCCCGGACAGTCCTACGAGCAGTACTTC.

The V call is TRBV6-5, the J call TRBJ2-3; TRBD2 is a possible D gene (6 bases). Trimming cost V 2 bases and J 2 bases, with 14 bases left between them. Per germline, CDR1 MNHEY and CDR2 SVGAGI. CDR3 length: 16 residues. The CDR3 bases are TGTGCCAGCAGTTACGGGCGGGACCCCAACACAGATACGCAGTATTTT. Protein: CASSYGRDPNTDTQYF.

The chain is built from TRBV5-8 and TRBJ1-2; weak D call: TRBD1 (5 bases). This CDR3 spans 16 amino acids. Trimming shortened V by 0 bases and J by 2 bases, and 14 bases separated the two germline ends. CDR1 and CDR2 from the germline V gene are SGHTS and YDEGEE. The CDR3 sequence: CASSLVGGSNNYGYTF. The CDR3 DNA reads as TGTGCCAGCAGCTTGGTCGGGGGGTCGAACAACTATGGCTACACCTTC.

The count of this clone is one. This chain links TRBV6-6 with TRBJ1-4; no clear D. CDR3 size: 16 residues. Germline-derived CDR1 and CDR2 are MNHNY and SVGAGI (reference sequence). Trimming shortened V by 3 bases and J by 5 bases, and 16 bases separated the two germline ends. In nucleotides, the CDR3 is TGTGCCAGCAGTTATTCGGTCTCGCCCTACAATGAAAAACTGTTTTTT. It codes for CASSYSVSPYNEKLFF.

V is TRBV5-1 and J is TRBJ2-3; D is possibly TRBD2 (5 bases). The CDR3 covers 14 residues. CDR1 and CDR2 (germline): SGHRS, YFSETQ. Deletions cut 3 bases from V and 8 bases from J, with 16 bases between. The CDR3 DNA follows: TGCGCCAGCAGCTGGGTTCCCGGCGAGGGTACGCAGTATTTT. This sequence encodes CASSWVPGEGTQYF.

This clone was counted once. The chain has TRBV21-1 and TRBJ2-1; the table's TRBD2 call for D was not verified on the DNA. TRBV21-1 is a recognized pseudogene. The length of the CDR3 is 15 residues. The CDR3 is CASSKTGGRAGEQFF. DNA of the CDR3: TGTGCCAGCAGCAAAACGGGCGGGAGGGCAGGTGAGCAGTTCTTC.

V usage is TRBV14 and J usage is TRBJ1-4; D gene unclear. Germline CDR1 and CDR2: SGHDN and FVKESK. Trimming stripped 2 bases from V and 4 bases from J, with 8 bases between. This CDR3 contains 14 residues. The CDR3 region is CASSQLANNEKLFF. The DNA for the CDR3 is TGTGCCAGCAGCCAACTGGCCAATAATGAAAAACTGTTTTTT.

The rearrangement joins TRBV11-3 to TRBJ2-1, with TRBD1 matching over 7 bases. V trimming: 8 bases; J trimming: 5 bases; junction bases outside the gene matches: 6. This CDR3 spans 13 amino acids. Germline CDR1 and CDR2: SGHNT and YENEEA. The CDR3 nucleotides read TGTGCCAGCGCCTCGGACAGGCACAATGAGCAGTTCTTC. Translation: CASASDRHNEQFF.

The V and J genes are TRBV10-3 and TRBJ2-1; 7 bases fit TRBD2. CDR1 ENHRY and CDR2 SYGVKD come from the germline V gene. This CDR3 has 15 residues. The V and J ends lost 1 base and 4 bases, in that order; junction bases with no gene match: 4. The CDR3, as DNA: TGTGCCATCAGTGAGTTTGCGGGAGTTTACAATGAGCAGTTCTTC. This gives the protein CAISEFAGVYNEQFF.

This sequence joins TRBV6-5 and TRBJ2-1; 10 nucleotides line up with TRBD2. The CDR3 has 15 amino acids. Germline-derived CDR1 and CDR2 are MNHEY and SVGAGI. Trimming at V came to 7 bases and at J to 0 bases, leaving 3 bases not matched to a gene. The CDR3 DNA reads as TGTGCCAGCACCGCTAGCGGGAGCTCCTACAATGAGCAGTTCTTC. Amino acid sequence: CASTASGSSYNEQFF.

The gene calls are TRBV30 and TRBJ2-1, with TRBD1 matching 10 bases. The ends lost 0 bases at V and 9 bases at J; junction bases unmatched: 11. The CDR3 totals 16 residues. The germline V gene has CDR1 GTSNPN and CDR2 SVGIG (reference sequence). The CDR3 sequence is CAWSVKGQGPPGEQFF. In nucleotides, the CDR3 is TGTGCCTGGAGTGTTAAGGGACAGGGGCCCCCCGGTGAGCAGTTCTTC.

In this sample, this clone turned up a few times. This same CDR3 is encoded by further DNA sequences in the sample. The chain is built from TRBV9 and TRBJ2-1; 14 bases align to TRBD2. CDR1 and CDR2 from the germline V gene are SGDLS and YYNGEE. The V segment lost 2 bases and the J segment 4 bases; nucleotides outside the gene matches: 5. There are 17 residues in the CDR3. The CDR3, as DNA: TGTGCCAGCAGCGTCCAGGGACTAGCGGGAGAATACAATGAGCAGTTCTTC. This codes for CASSVQGLAGEYNEQFF.

The V call is TRBV5-6, the J call TRBJ2-1, with 8 nucleotides matching TRBD2. This CDR3 has 16 amino acids. CDR1 and CDR2 from the germline V gene are SGHDT and YYEEEE. The J segment lost 8 bases and the V segment lost 7 bases, leaving 17 bases of the junction unmatched. CDR3 region: CASSVGWGLDTDEQFF. The CDR3 coding sequence is TGTGCCAGCTCAGTTGGATGGGGACTAGATACCGATGAGCAGTTCTTC.

The J gene is TRBJ2-5, the V gene TRBV6-6; D may be TRBD2 (5 bases). V was trimmed by 5 bases and J by 4 bases, leaving 14 bases between them. Germline loops: CDR1 MNHNY, CDR2 SVGAGI (reference sequence). This CDR3 region has 14 residues. CDR3 region: CASSRGSSRETQYF. The CDR3 DNA follows: TGTGCCAGCAGTAGAGGGAGTAGTAGAGAGACCCAGTACTTC.

The J gene is TRBJ1-2, the V gene TRBV7-9; D may be TRBD1 (6 bases). Germline loops: CDR1 SEHNR, CDR2 FQNEAQ (reference sequence). The CDR3 totals 16 residues. The V end lost 3 bases, the J end lost 0 bases, and 14 bases lay between the germline ends. The CDR3 reads CASSFLQQGTNYGYTF. The CDR3 region has the DNA TGTGCCAGCAGCTTCCTTCAACAGGGAACTAACTATGGCTACACCTTC.

This clone was found once. The gene calls are TRBV11-2 and TRBJ2-6; no clear D. CDR1 is SGHAT and CDR2 is FQNNGV in the germline V gene. CDR3 length equals 17 residues. Trimming cost V 4 bases and J 4 bases, with 17 bases left between them. The CDR3: CASSSPRDTFGANVLTF. CDR3 bases: TGTGCCAGCAGCTCGCCCCGCGATACCTTCGGGGCCAACGTCCTGACTTTC.